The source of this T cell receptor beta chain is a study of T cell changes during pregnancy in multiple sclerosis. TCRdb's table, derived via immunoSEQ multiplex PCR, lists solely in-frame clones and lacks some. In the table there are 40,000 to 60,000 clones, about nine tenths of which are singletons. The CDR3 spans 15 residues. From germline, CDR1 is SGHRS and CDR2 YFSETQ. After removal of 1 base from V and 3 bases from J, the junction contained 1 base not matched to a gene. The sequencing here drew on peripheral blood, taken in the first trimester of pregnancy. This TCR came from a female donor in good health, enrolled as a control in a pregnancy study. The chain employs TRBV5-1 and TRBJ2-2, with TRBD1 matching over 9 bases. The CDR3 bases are TGCGCCAGCAGCTTGACAGGGGGCCACACCGGGGAGCTGTTTTTT. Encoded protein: CASSLTGGHTGELFF.